Listed below are T cell receptor beta chains from one sample, sequenced in a study of shared clonotypes between healthy human individuals. The protocol was immunoSEQ multiplex PCR, while the TCRdb copy is restricted to in-frame clones and leaves out a portion. There are over a million clones in the sample; 75% to 80% occur only once, and 0.5% to 0.6% lies in the top ten. Material for sequencing was memory CD4+ T cells from PBMCs. The receptors here all came from a man aged 18 to 30 in good health. Some clones in this sample may be carry-over from other donors' samples. The CDR3 runs from the conserved cysteine through the conserved F or W. A D gene is named only where the DNA matches it firmly. Clone size is stated in some rows and not others, as once, few, many or a class when expanded.

CDR3 length | D gene | clone size | J gene | V gene | CDR3 DNA | CDR3 protein
14 | TRBD2 | few | TRBJ2-1 | TRBV7-2 | TGTGCCAGCAGCTTAGTACTAGCGGCTAATGAGCAGTTCTTC | CASSLVLAANEQFF
15 | TRBD2 | NA | TRBJ2-2 | TRBV7-9 | TGTGCCAGCAGTTCCCCGGCGGGGGTCACCGGGGAGCTGTTTTTT | CASSSPAGVTGELFF
15 | NA | NA | TRBJ2-7 | TRBV5-4 | TGTGCCAGCAGCCTGGGGGGAAGGGGATCCTACGAGCAGTACTTC | CASSLGGRGSYEQYF
15 | TRBD2 | NA | TRBJ2-5 | TRBV7-8 | TGTGCCAGCAGTCCCACGTGGACTAGCGCGGAGACCCAGTACTTC | CASSPTWTSAETQYF
12 | NA | NA | TRBJ2-1 | TRBV18 | TGTGCCAGCTCACCGGTGTGGGATGAGCAGTTCTTC | CASSPVWDEQFF
20 | TRBD2 | NA | TRBJ2-1 | TRBV19 | TGTGCCAGTAGTATACGGGGGGGTCGGACTAGCGGGAGCTCCTACAATGAGCAGTTCTTC | CASSIRGGRTSGSSYNEQFF
14 | NA | NA | TRBJ2-2 | TRBV7-2 | TGTGCCAGCAGTCCGGAGGGGAACACCGGGGAGCTGTTTTTT | CASSPEGNTGELFF
15 | NA | NA | TRBJ2-7 | TRBV5-6 | TGTGCCAGCAGCTTGGCCATTCAGGGTCCCCACGAGCAGTACTTC | CASSLAIQGPHEQYF
14 | NA | NA | TRBJ2-5 | TRBV28 | TGTGCCAGCAGTTTAGAGGGCGTCCAAGAGACCCAGTACTTC | CASSLEGVQETQYF
15 | TRBD2 | once | TRBJ2-7 | TRBV7-2 | TGTGCCAGCAGCTTTATGACTAGCGGGAGTTACGAGCAGTACTTC | CASSFMTSGSYEQYF
15 | NA | NA | TRBJ2-2 | TRBV28 | TGTGCCAGCAGTTTGGGCAGGGCGAACACCGGGGAGCTGTTTTTT | CASSLGRANTGELFF
15 | NA | few | TRBJ1-3 | TRBV28 | TGTGCCAGCAGTGGAGGGGGGGATGGTGGAAACACCATATATTTT | CASSGGGDGGNTIYF
14 | TRBD2 | NA | TRBJ2-3 | TRBV6-6 | TGTGCCAGCAGACTAGCGGGAGTAGAGGATACGCAGTATTTT | CASRLAGVEDTQYF
13 | TRBD1 | NA | TRBJ1-5 | TRBV6-5 | TGTGCCAGCAGAGGGACAGGCAATCAGCCCCAGCATTTT | CASRGTGNQPQHF
11 | NA | NA | TRBJ2-5 | TRBV11-2 | TGTGCCAGCAGCCTGACAGAGACCCAGTACTTC | CASSLTETQYF
15 | TRBD1 | NA | TRBJ1-5 | TRBV30 | TGTGCCTGGACCCCCGGACAGGGAAGCAATCAGCCCCAGCATTTT | CAWTPGQGSNQPQHF
13 | NA | NA | TRBJ2-5 | TRBV6-1 | TGTGCCAGCAGTGTGGTCCGGCAAGAGACCCAGTACTTC | CASSVVRQETQYF
14 | TRBD2 | once | TRBJ2-1 | TRBV5-1 | TGCGCCAGCAGCGGGACTACCTTAAACAATGAGCAGTTCTTC | CASSGTTLNNEQFF
16 | NA | NA | TRBJ1-1 | TRBV28 | TGTGCCAGCACCTTTGCCCGTGGAACAAGGAACACTGAAGCTTTCTTT | CASTFARGTRNTEAFF
18 | TRBD2 | NA | TRBJ2-5 | TRBV9 | TGTGCCAGCAGCGCCCGGGGACTACCACCCCTGGAAAAAGAGACCCAGTACTTC | CASSARGLPPLEKETQYF
12 | NA | NA | TRBJ1-5 | TRBV6-1 | TGTGCCAGCAGTGATCCGGTTGAGCCCCAGCATTTT | CASSDPVEPQHF
16 | TRBD1 | NA | TRBJ1-1 | TRBV7-9 | TGTGCCAGCAGCCCTAGGACAGGGCGCATGAACACTGAAGCTTTCTTT | CASSPRTGRMNTEAFF
11 | NA | NA | TRBJ1-1 | TRBV20-1 | TGCAGTGCTAGATTGGCGGGCGAAGCTTTCTTT | CSARLAGEAFF
14 | NA | once | TRBJ1-4 | TRBV27 | TGTGCCAGCAGTCCTGACAGGCCCGACGGAAAACTGTTTTTT | CASSPDRPDGKLFF